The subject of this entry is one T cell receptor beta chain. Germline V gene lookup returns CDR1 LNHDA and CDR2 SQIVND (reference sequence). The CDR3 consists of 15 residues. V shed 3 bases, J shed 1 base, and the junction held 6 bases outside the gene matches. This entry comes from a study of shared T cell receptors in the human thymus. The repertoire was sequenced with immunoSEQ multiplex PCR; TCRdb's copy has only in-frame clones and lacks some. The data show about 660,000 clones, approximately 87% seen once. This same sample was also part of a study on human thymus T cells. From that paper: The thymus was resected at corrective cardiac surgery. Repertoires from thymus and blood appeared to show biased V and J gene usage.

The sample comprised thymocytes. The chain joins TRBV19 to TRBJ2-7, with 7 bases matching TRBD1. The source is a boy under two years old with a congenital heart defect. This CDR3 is CASSIGRDRSYEQYF. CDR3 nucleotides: TGTGCCAGTAGTATTGGACGGGACAGATCCTACGAGCAGTACTTC.